Listed below are T cell receptor beta chains from one sample, sequenced in a study of T-cell memory formation after mild COVID-19. MiXCR, applied by TCRdb to the 5' RACE reads, yields one record per CDR3 protein. The data show tens of thousands of distinct CDR3 sequences, about 7.3% seen once. Sequenced sample: PBMCs or a T cell subset sorted from them (not recorded which). These TCRs come from a man younger than 30 who had mild COVID-19 (a few samples of this study predate the infection). Cell type and time point are not known. Each CDR3 is given with its conserved first and last residue. The D gene is left open where the match is weak. Clone size is not always given. Where it is, it says once, few, many or a class for expanded clones.

d_gene	v_gene	j_gene	len	abundance	CDR3aa	CDR3nt
TRBD1	TRBV6-6	TRBJ2-5	16	-	CASSHRQGAVVETQYF	TGTGCCAGCAGTCATAGACAGGGGGCGGTAGTAGAGACCCAGTACTTC
-	TRBV4-1	TRBJ2-1	11	-	CASRQYREQFF	TGCGCCAGCAGACAATATCGTGAGCAGTTCTTC
-	TRBV7-6	TRBJ2-1	15	many	CASSLPLGLHNEQFF	TGTGCCAGCAGCTTACCCCTGGGACTTCATAATGAGCAGTTCTTC
-	TRBV28	TRBJ2-2	12	many	CASSAYTGELFF	TGTGCCAGCAGTGCCTACACCGGGGAGCTGTTTTTT
-	TRBV4-2	TRBJ2-5	17	many	CASSQDTFMDPEKTQYF	TGTGCCAGCAGCCAAGATACCTTCATGGATCCAGAAAAGACCCAGTACTTC
-	TRBV20-1	TRBJ2-5	14	many	CSASRAIGQETQYF	TGCAGTGCCTCCCGGGCCATAGGGCAAGAGACCCAGTACTTC
-	TRBV28	TRBJ2-3	15	many	CASSLFGAAQDTQYF	TGTGCCAGCAGTTTATTTGGGGCCGCTCAGGATACGCAGTATTTT
-	TRBV7-9	TRBJ2-6	14	many	CASRLSSGANVLTF	TGTGCCAGCAGGTTAAGCTCTGGGGCCAACGTCCTGACTTTC
-	TRBV12-3/TRBV12-4	TRBJ2-1	17	many	CASSLLTGPLTYNEQFF	TGTGCCAGCAGTTTGCTCACGGGACCCTTGACCTACAATGAGCAGTTCTTC
-	TRBV19	TRBJ2-3	15	once	CASSRQGSSTDTQYF	TGTGCCAGTAGTCGGCAAGGGAGTAGCACAGATACGCAGTATTTT
-	TRBV5-6	TRBJ1-2	13	medium-sized	CASSFEANYGYTF	TGTGCCAGCAGCTTCGAAGCTAACTATGGCTACACCTTC
-	TRBV29-1	TRBJ2-1	12	-	CSVERLATEQFF	TGCAGCGTTGAAAGGTTAGCGACTGAGCAGTTCTTC